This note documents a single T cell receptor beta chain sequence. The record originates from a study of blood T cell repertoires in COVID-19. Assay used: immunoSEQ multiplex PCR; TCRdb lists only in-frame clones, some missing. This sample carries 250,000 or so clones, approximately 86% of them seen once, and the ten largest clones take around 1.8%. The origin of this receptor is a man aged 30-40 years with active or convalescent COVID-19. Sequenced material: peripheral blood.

The CDR3 is CASSRRGGAIGANVLTF. The CDR3 DNA sequence: TGTGCCAGCAGCCGGAGAGGGGGGGCGATTGGGGCCAACGTCCTGACTTTC. The genes are TRBV5-5 and TRBJ2-6; TRBD2 is a possible D gene (7 bases). The V gene lost 4 bases and the J gene lost 3 bases, with 17 bases spanning the gap. Germline V lookup: CDR1 SGHKS, CDR2 YYEKEE (reference sequence). The CDR3 has 17 amino acids.